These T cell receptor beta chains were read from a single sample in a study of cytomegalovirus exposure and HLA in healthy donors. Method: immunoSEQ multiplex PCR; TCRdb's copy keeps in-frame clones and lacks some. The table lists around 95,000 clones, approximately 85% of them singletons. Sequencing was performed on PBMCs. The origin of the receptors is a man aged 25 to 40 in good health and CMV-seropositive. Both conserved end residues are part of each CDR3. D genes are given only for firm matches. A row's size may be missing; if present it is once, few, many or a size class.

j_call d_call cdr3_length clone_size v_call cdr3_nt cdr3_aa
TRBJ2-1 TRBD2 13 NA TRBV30 TGTGCCTGGGGACTAGACCACTACAATGAGCAGTTCTTC CAWGLDHYNEQFF
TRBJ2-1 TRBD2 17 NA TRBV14 TGTGCCAGCAGCCGAGATATAGCGGGGGGCTCCTACAATGAGCAGTTCTTC CASSRDIAGGSYNEQFF
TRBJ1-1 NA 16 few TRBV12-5 TGTGCTAGTGGTTTGGCGTTAGGGGCGGCGGACACTGAAGCTTTCTTT CASGLALGAADTEAFF
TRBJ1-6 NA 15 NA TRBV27 TGTGCCACCCGGGGGGGCCTCTCCTATAATTCACCCCTCCACTTT CATRGGLSYNSPLHF
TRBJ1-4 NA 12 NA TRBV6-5 TGTGCCAGCAGTAAGACGAGGGAAAAACTGTTTTTT CASSKTREKLFF
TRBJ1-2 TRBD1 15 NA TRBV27 TGTGCCAGCAGTCCCGGGACAGGGGATAACTATGGCTACACCTTC CASSPGTGDNYGYTF
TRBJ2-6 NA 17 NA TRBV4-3 TGCGCCAGCAGCCAAGCGTCACGAGTCTCTGGGGCCAACGTCCTGACTTTC CASSQASRVSGANVLTF
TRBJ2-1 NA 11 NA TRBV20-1 TGCAGTGCTAGTACGGGACTGGAGCAGTTCTTC CSASTGLEQFF
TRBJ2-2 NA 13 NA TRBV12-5 TGTGCTAGTGGTCTTGGGCCGGACGGGGAGCTGTTTTTT CASGLGPDGELFF
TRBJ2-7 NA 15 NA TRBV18 TGTGCCAGCTCACCGACAGAAACCGTCTCCTACGAGCAGTACTTC CASSPTETVSYEQYF
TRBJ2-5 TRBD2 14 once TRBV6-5 TGTGCCAGCAGTTCTGGGACTAAGAAAGAGACCCAGTACTTC CASSSGTKKETQYF
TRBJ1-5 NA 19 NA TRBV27 TGTGCCAGCAGTTCCTTTAGGGAGGGGGGGGCTTATAGCAATCAGCCCCAGCATTTT CASSSFREGGAYSNQPQHF
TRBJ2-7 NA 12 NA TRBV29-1 TGCAGCGTTGGCGAGAGAGTCTACGAGCAGTACTTC CSVGERVYEQYF
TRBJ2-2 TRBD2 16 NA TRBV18 TGTGCCAGCTCACCACGGCTAGCGGGACGCGCCGGGGAGCTGTTTTTT CASSPRLAGRAGELFF
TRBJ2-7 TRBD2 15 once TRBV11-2 TGTGCCAGCAGCTTAGCACTAGCGGGAGTTCCCGAGCAGTACTTC CASSLALAGVPEQYF
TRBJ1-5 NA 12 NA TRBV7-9 TGTTCCAGCAGCTTAGGGAGGGAGCCCCAGCATTTT CSSSLGREPQHF
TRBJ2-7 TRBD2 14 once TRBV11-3 TGTGCCAGCAGCTTGACTAGCGGGAATTATGAGCAGTACTTC CASSLTSGNYEQYF
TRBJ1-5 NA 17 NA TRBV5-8 TGTGCCAGCAGCTTGGGCCTCTTGAGGGTACGAAATCAGCCCCAGCATTTT CASSLGLLRVRNQPQHF
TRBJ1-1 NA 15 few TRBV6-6 TGTGCCAGCAGTATCAGGACAGTTTTGAACACTGAAGCTTTCTTT CASSIRTVLNTEAFF
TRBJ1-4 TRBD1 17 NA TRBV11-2 TGTGCCAGCAGCCGCCGACAGGGCGTGGAGCCGTATGAAAAACTGTTTTTT CASSRRQGVEPYEKLFF
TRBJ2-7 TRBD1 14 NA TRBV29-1 TGCAGCGTTCGACAGGGATTAGGAACCTACGAGCAGTACTTC CSVRQGLGTYEQYF
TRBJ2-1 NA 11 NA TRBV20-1 TGCAGTGTCACAGATTACAATGAGCAGTTCTTC CSVTDYNEQFF
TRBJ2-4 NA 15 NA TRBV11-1 TGTGCCAGCAGCTTACGCGAGGGCCTGGGAGACATTCAGTACTTC CASSLREGLGDIQYF
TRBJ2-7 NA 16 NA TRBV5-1 TGCGCCAGCAGCTTGGGCAGTTGGTCGGGAGTCAACGAGCAGTACTTC CASSLGSWSGVNEQYF
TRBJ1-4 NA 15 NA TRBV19 TGTGCCAGTAGTGCCCCGGACAGACCTAATGAAAAACTGTTTTTT CASSAPDRPNEKLFF
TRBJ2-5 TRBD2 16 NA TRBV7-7 TGTGCCAGCAGCCAAGGCGGGACTACCGAACAAGAGACCCAGTACTTC CASSQGGTTEQETQYF
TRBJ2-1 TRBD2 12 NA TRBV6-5 TGTGCCAGCAGACGACTAGCGGGCCAGCAGTTCTTC CASRRLAGQQFF
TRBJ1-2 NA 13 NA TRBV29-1 TGCAGCGTTGAAGACGGCCGGGGGGATGGCTACACCTTC CSVEDGRGDGYTF
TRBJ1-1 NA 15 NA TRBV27 TGTGCCAGCAGTTTTAGCCAGGGGATAGGCACTGAAGCTTTCTTT CASSFSQGIGTEAFF